These 17 T cell receptor beta chains came from one sample sequenced in a study of regulatory T cells in long-lasting Graves disease. Relying on iRepertoire HTBI primers and Arm-PCR of CDR3 regions, the team built TCR beta libraries. A single record per CDR3 protein comes from TCRdb applying MiXCR to the multiplex PCR reads. The sample yields about 310,000 distinct CDR3 sequences, 22% seen once. The time point: persistent/refractory GD, antithyroid drugs over 5 years with positive TRAb. The TCR library was prepared using RNA isolated from PBMCs. This sample comprised peripheral blood mononuclear cells (PBMCs), obtained when the disease was refractory, from a patient treated with antithyroid drugs. The receptors were gathered from a female donor with Graves disease.

There are a few counts of this clonotype. This chain joins TRBV15 and TRBJ2-7; 7 bases agree with TRBD1. V lost 3 bases to trimming and J lost 1 base; unmatched junction nucleotides: 3. The CDR3 is 14 residues long. CDR1 LNHNV and CDR2 YYDKDF come from the germline V gene (reference sequence). CDR3 nucleotides: TGTGCCACCAGCAGGGCAGGGGGTTCCTACGAGCAGTACTTC. Translated, it gives CATSRAGGSYEQYF.

This clonotype occurred many times. V and J are TRBV11-2 and TRBJ1-6, with 9 bases lining up with TRBD1. Germline CDR1 SGHAT, CDR2 FQNNGV. The ends lost 5 bases at V and 8 bases at J; junction bases unmatched: 10. The CDR3 sequence is 16 residues long. CDR3 sequence reads: CASSLTGGAADSPLHF. For the CDR3, the DNA is TGTGCCAGCAGCCTCACAGGGGGCGCTGCGGATTCACCCCTCCACTTT.

Only a few counts were recorded for this clonotype. The genes are TRBV7-2 and TRBJ2-2; the match to TRBD1 covers 9 bases. CDR1 is SGHTA and CDR2 is FQGNSA in the germline V gene. J was trimmed by 6 bases and V by 1 base; bases with no gene match: 3. This CDR3 is built from 15 residues. CDR3: CASSLVGQGSGELFF. The CDR3 DNA reads TGTGCCAGCAGCTTAGTGGGACAGGGATCCGGGGAGCTGTTTTTT. Drawing the rest from reference TRBV7-2 and TRBJ2-2, the complete variable domain is GAGVSQSPSNKVTEKGKDVELRCDPISGHTALYWYRQSLGQGLEFLIYFQGNSAPDKSGLPSDRFSAERTGGSVSTLTIQRTQQEDSAVYLCASSLVGQGSGELFFGEGSRLTVL.

This clonotype was observed a handful of times. The chain employs TRBV19 and TRBJ1-5; unclear D gene. The CDR3 has 16 amino acids. The germline V gene has CDR1 LNHDA and CDR2 SQIVND (reference sequence). V was pared by 5 bases and J by 2 bases, with 16 bases between. The CDR3 DNA reads TGTGCCAGTAGTTCCAGGTTTTCCCGACGCAATCAGCCCCAGCATTTT. This codes for CASSSRFSRRNQPQHF.

Of note for this clonotype: Given a much more abundant clone one base away, this may be a read error. The CDR3 DNA is TGTGCCAGCAGTAGACCGGGACTAGCGGGCGAGCAGTACTTC. This codes for CASSRPGLAGEQYF. The V gene is TRBV28, the J gene TRBJ2-7; 12 bases line up with TRBD2. J gave up 6 bases and V 5 bases, and 5 bases lay outside the gene matches. The germline CDR1 and CDR2 sequences are MDHEN and SYDVKM. The CDR3 runs 14 residues.

This clonotype showed up just a few times. This CDR3 is CASRLREALGDEQFF. The CDR3, as DNA: TGTGCCAGCAGGCTGCGGGAAGCTCTTGGGGATGAGCAGTTCTTC. The chain has TRBV5-5 and TRBJ2-1, with D possibly being TRBD2 (6 bases). The CDR3 extends over 15 amino acids. Germline V gene lookup returns CDR1 SGHKS and CDR2 YYEKEE (reference sequence). Trimming shortened V by 5 bases and J by 8 bases, and 20 bases separated the two germline ends.

This chain connects TRBV30 to TRBJ2-3, with TRBD2 matching 8 bases. The trim removed 0 bases at V and 3 bases at J, leaving 5 bases unmatched. The CDR3 runs to 15 residues. Germline CDR1 reads GTSNPN; CDR2 reads SVGIG (reference sequence). CDR3: CAWSVRRGGTDTQYF. The CDR3 bases are TGTGCCTGGAGTGTAAGACGGGGGGGTACAGATACGCAGTATTTT.

The gene calls are TRBV5-1 and TRBJ2-7, with D maybe TRBD1 (6 bases). V dropped 0 bases and J dropped 5 bases, with 15 bases sitting between them. Germline V gives CDR1 SGHRS, CDR2 YFSETQ. The CDR3 runs 15 residues. The chain's CDR3 is CASSLDRAEWDEQYF. The DNA for the CDR3 is TGCGCCAGCAGCTTGGACAGGGCTGAATGGGACGAGCAGTACTTC.

The chain uses TRBV29-1 and TRBJ2-7, with 8 bases matching TRBD1. The CDR3 covers 12 residues. Germline V gene data show CDR1 as SQVTM and CDR2 as ANQGSEA. Trimming removed 4 bases from V and 6 bases from J; junction bases left unmatched: 5. As DNA, the CDR3 is TGCAGCGTTGGCTCAGGGGGCGGCGAGCAGTACTTC. Translated: CSVGSGGGEQYF.

This clonotype was recorded many times. The chain carries TRBV29-1 and TRBJ1-2; D possibly corresponds to TRBD1 (5 bases). Trimming left V 5 bases short and J 0 bases short, with 10 bases between. The CDR3 loop spans 13 amino acids. From germline, CDR1 is SQVTM and CDR2 ANQGSEA. The CDR3 DNA follows: TGCAGCGTTCGGGACTCTACTAACTATGGCTACACCTTC. Encoded protein: CSVRDSTNYGYTF.

The rearrangement uses TRBV24-1 and TRBJ2-2; TRBD2 aligns across 7 bases. The CDR3 runs to 21 residues. V dropped 12 bases and J dropped 1; count of bases not matched to a gene: 28. The germline CDR1 and CDR2 sequences are KGHDR and SFDVKD. CDR3 in amino acids: CAPKRDRGGDGRSQNTGELFF. For the CDR3, the DNA is TGTGCCCCAAAGAGGGATAGGGGTGGGGACGGGAGGTCTCAGAACACCGGGGAGCTGTTTTTT.

There are many counts of this clonotype. This chain connects TRBV7-8 to TRBJ2-5; TRBD1 aligns across 8 bases. With 2 bases clipped from V and 5 bases from J, the junction kept 10 bases outside the gene matches. The CDR3 has 16 residues. Germline CDR1 is SGHVS and CDR2 is FQNEAQ. CDR3 loop: CASSLFPSGGIETQYF. DNA for the CDR3: TGTGCCAGCAGCTTATTTCCGTCAGGGGGCATCGAGACCCAGTACTTC. Full variable domain (rest looked up from reference TRBV7-8 and TRBJ2-5): GAGVSQSPRYKVAKRGQDVALRCDPISGHVSLFWYQQALGQGPEFLTYFQNEAQLDKSGLPSDRFFAERPEGSVSTLKIQRTQQEDSAVYLCASSLFPSGGIETQYFGPGTRLLVL.

In this sample, this clonotype turned up a few times. This rearrangement joins TRBV20-1 to TRBJ1-5, with D perhaps matching TRBD1 (5 bases). The CDR3 runs to 16 residues. In germline, CDR1 is DFQATT, CDR2 SNEGSKA (reference sequence). V was trimmed by 3 bases and J by 3 bases, leaving 18 bases between them. The CDR3 nucleotides are TGCAGTGCTAGTGGTCTCCAGGGTTTAGACAATCAGCCCCAGCATTTT. This gives the protein CSASGLQGLDNQPQHF.

This clonotype was seen more than once but under ten times. This chain joins TRBV20-1 and TRBJ2-5, with TRBD2 matching 9 bases. The germline V gene encodes CDR1 DFQATT and CDR2 SNEGSKA (reference sequence). The CDR3 runs to 18 residues. V was pared by 4 bases and J by 5 bases, with 20 bases of the junction left unmatched. CDR3 nucleotides: TGCAGTGCTAAAGTTCGGACTAGCGTGCGGCGGGGATTGGAGACCCAGTACTTC. It yields the protein CSAKVRTSVRRGLETQYF.

V is TRBV4-1 and J is TRBJ1-2; tentative D call: TRBD1 (6 bases). The CDR3 runs to 16 residues. V lost 4 bases to trimming and J lost 6 bases, with 21 bases between them. Germline V lookup: CDR1 MGHRA, CDR2 YSYEKL. This CDR3 is CASSLNRVGISNGYTF. In DNA form, the CDR3 reads TGCGCCAGCAGCCTTAACAGGGTCGGAATATCGAATGGCTACACCTTC.

This clonotype was counted a few times. The chain couples TRBV4-3 to TRBJ2-7, with 7 bases matching TRBD1. Germline assignment: CDR1 LGHNA and CDR2 YSLEER. The V segment lost 4 bases and the J segment 4 bases; nucleotides outside the gene matches: 7. CDR3 length: 14 amino acids. The CDR3 sequence: CASSPRQGDYEQYF. CDR3 nucleotides: TGCGCCAGCAGCCCGAGACAGGGAGATTACGAGCAGTACTTC.

The table lists this clonotype with a few counts. The V gene is TRBV7-9, the J gene TRBJ2-7; no clear D gene. In germline, CDR1 is SEHNR, CDR2 FQNEAQ (reference sequence). There are 12 residues in the CDR3. V lost 5 bases and J 5 bases, leaving 10 bases between the germline ends. The CDR3 nucleotides are TGTGCCAGCAGCCCCCCCGGCGACGAGCAGTACTTC. Residues: CASSPPGDEQYF.